The rows below give T cell receptor beta chains drawn from one sample of a study of blood T cell repertoires in COVID-19. TCRdb's table, derived via immunoSEQ multiplex PCR, lists solely in-frame clones and lacks some. The sample lists about 99,000 clones, about 87% seen once, with roughly 15% in the top ten. Sequencing was performed on peripheral blood. The source is a man between 50 and 59 years old with acute or convalescent COVID-19. CDR3s include the opening cysteine and the closing phenylalanine or tryptophan. Each record gives: V gene, clone size, D gene, J gene, CDR3 DNA, CDR3 protein. A D gene is named only where the DNA matches it firmly. Some rows mark clone size as missing; the rest say once, few, many or name a class of expanded clone.

v_gene: TRBV6-5; abundance: .; d_gene: .; j_gene: TRBJ1-2; CDR3nt: TGTGCCAGCAGTTTCCAGGGGATGGATAGAGGCTACACCTTC; CDR3aa: CASSFQGMDRGYTF
v_gene: TRBV10-1; abundance: once; d_gene: .; j_gene: TRBJ2-2; CDR3nt: TGCGCCAGCAGTGAGGGTCGGGGTCGGACCGGGGAGCTGTTTTTT; CDR3aa: CASSEGRGRTGELFF
v_gene: TRBV5-6; abundance: .; d_gene: .; j_gene: TRBJ1-1; CDR3nt: TGTGCCAGCAGCTATCTAGGGACTTCTGAAGCTTTCTTT; CDR3aa: CASSYLGTSEAFF
v_gene: TRBV5-4; abundance: .; d_gene: TRBD1; j_gene: TRBJ1-1; CDR3nt: TGTGCCAGCAGCGACGGACAGGGAAGGAACACTGAAGCTTTCTTT; CDR3aa: CASSDGQGRNTEAFF
v_gene: TRBV10-3; abundance: .; d_gene: .; j_gene: TRBJ1-5; CDR3nt: TGTGCCATATGGCCGGGAGGGTTTACCCAGCCCCAGCATTTT; CDR3aa: CAIWPGGFTQPQHF
v_gene: TRBV11-2; abundance: .; d_gene: TRBD1; j_gene: TRBJ1-3; CDR3nt: TGTGCCAGCAGCAAGGACAGGGTCGCTGGAAACACCATATATTTT; CDR3aa: CASSKDRVAGNTIYF
v_gene: TRBV12-3/TRBV12-4; abundance: .; d_gene: .; j_gene: TRBJ1-2; CDR3nt: TGTGCCAGCAGGAAAGTGGGGACATATGGCTACACCTTC; CDR3aa: CASRKVGTYGYTF
v_gene: TRBV13; abundance: .; d_gene: .; j_gene: TRBJ2-3; CDR3nt: TGTGCCAGCAGCTTATTGAGGAGGTTGGGCACAGATACGCAGTATTTT; CDR3aa: CASSLLRRLGTDTQYF
v_gene: TRBV30; abundance: few; d_gene: .; j_gene: TRBJ2-4; CDR3nt: TGTGCCTGGAGTAAAGGCGGAGGGAAACCGCGGCAGTACTTC; CDR3aa: CAWSKGGGKPRQYF
v_gene: TRBV7-8; abundance: .; d_gene: .; j_gene: TRBJ1-5; CDR3nt: TGTGCCAGCAGCCCGACAGCAAGCAATCAGCCCCAGCATTTT; CDR3aa: CASSPTASNQPQHF
v_gene: TRBV11-2; abundance: .; d_gene: TRBD2; j_gene: TRBJ2-3; CDR3nt: TGTGCCAGCAGAGAAACCGGGACTATTACAGATACGCAGTATTTT; CDR3aa: CASRETGTITDTQYF
v_gene: TRBV4-1; abundance: .; d_gene: TRBD2; j_gene: TRBJ2-7; CDR3nt: TGCGCCAGCAGCCCAAAAAGGCTAGCGGGAGGTGGATCCTACGAGCAGTACTTC; CDR3aa: CASSPKRLAGGGSYEQYF
v_gene: TRBV2; abundance: many; d_gene: TRBD1; j_gene: TRBJ2-6; CDR3nt: TGTGCCAGCAGTGAAGGGACAGGGTTATCCGGGGCCAACGTCCTGACTTTC; CDR3aa: CASSEGTGLSGANVLTF
v_gene: TRBV6-5; abundance: .; d_gene: .; j_gene: TRBJ1-2; CDR3nt: TGTGCCAGCAGTTACGGGCAGGTGGATGGCTACACCTTC; CDR3aa: CASSYGQVDGYTF
v_gene: TRBV9; abundance: once; d_gene: TRBD2; j_gene: TRBJ2-3; CDR3nt: TGTGCCAGCAGCGTAGCAGCGGGAGGGACCACAGATACGCAGTATTTT; CDR3aa: CASSVAAGGTTDTQYF
v_gene: TRBV6-5; abundance: .; d_gene: .; j_gene: TRBJ2-7; CDR3nt: TGTGCCAGCATGAGGGGGGGATCCCTCTACGAGCAGTACTTC; CDR3aa: CASMRGGSLYEQYF
v_gene: TRBV28; abundance: .; d_gene: TRBD2; j_gene: TRBJ2-3; CDR3nt: TGTGCCAGCAGTGTTAGCGGGAGGGGGAGCACAGATACGCAGTATTTT; CDR3aa: CASSVSGRGSTDTQYF
v_gene: TRBV28; abundance: .; d_gene: .; j_gene: TRBJ1-1; CDR3nt: TGTGCCAGCAGTTTAACGGGCGGGGGGCGAGGGACTGAAGCTTTCTTT; CDR3aa: CASSLTGGGRGTEAFF
v_gene: TRBV6-5; abundance: .; d_gene: .; j_gene: TRBJ2-7; CDR3nt: TGTGCCAGCAGTTACTCGGGCCTACCCTACGAGCAGTACTTC; CDR3aa: CASSYSGLPYEQYF
v_gene: TRBV29-1; abundance: .; d_gene: .; j_gene: TRBJ2-1; CDR3nt: TGCAGCGTTGAGTACGGGAACTACAATGAGCAGTTCTTC; CDR3aa: CSVEYGNYNEQFF
v_gene: TRBV4-1; abundance: .; d_gene: .; j_gene: TRBJ1-5; CDR3nt: TGCGCCAGCAGCCAAGATTGGGGCTTTCTTCAGCCCCAGCATTTT; CDR3aa: CASSQDWGFLQPQHF
v_gene: TRBV9; abundance: once; d_gene: TRBD1; j_gene: TRBJ1-6; CDR3nt: TGTGCCAGCAGCCAGGGGGCGGGTGGAAATTCACCCCTCCACTTT; CDR3aa: CASSQGAGGNSPLHF
v_gene: TRBV7-8; abundance: .; d_gene: .; j_gene: TRBJ2-7; CDR3nt: TGTGCCAGCAGCCCCACGAGAATCTACGAGCAGTACTTC; CDR3aa: CASSPTRIYEQYF
v_gene: TRBV6-6; abundance: .; d_gene: TRBD1; j_gene: TRBJ2-7; CDR3nt: TGTGCCAGCAGTCGGACAGGGCGAATAACTCTTCCCTACGAGCAGTACTTC; CDR3aa: CASSRTGRITLPYEQYF
v_gene: TRBV10-3; abundance: .; d_gene: TRBD1; j_gene: TRBJ2-7; CDR3nt: TGTGCCACCAACGGCTTACAGGGGACCTACGAGCAGTACTTC; CDR3aa: CATNGLQGTYEQYF
v_gene: TRBV6-2/TRBV6-3; abundance: .; d_gene: .; j_gene: TRBJ1-6; CDR3nt: TGTGCCAGCAGCATAGAAGACAGGTATTCACCCCTCCACTTT; CDR3aa: CASSIEDRYSPLHF
v_gene: TRBV2; abundance: .; d_gene: .; j_gene: TRBJ1-1; CDR3nt: TGTGCCAGCAGTCAGACAGTGAACACTGAAGCTTTCTTT; CDR3aa: CASSQTVNTEAFF
v_gene: TRBV4-1; abundance: .; d_gene: .; j_gene: TRBJ2-7; CDR3nt: TGCGCCAGCAGCCAAGATCTCGTATCAGCGAGCGACGAGCAGTACTTC; CDR3aa: CASSQDLVSASDEQYF
v_gene: TRBV11-1; abundance: .; d_gene: TRBD2; j_gene: TRBJ2-5; CDR3nt: TGTGCCAGCAGCTTAAGGCCGGGAGGTTTGGAGACCCAGTACTTC; CDR3aa: CASSLRPGGLETQYF